Shown below are 3 T cell receptor beta chains from a single sample sequenced in a study of blood T cell repertoires in COVID-19. Libraries were prepared by immunoSEQ multiplex PCR; TCRdb keeps only in-frame clonotypes and omits some of them. The repertoire holds 100,000 to 150,000 clones, with approximately 86% as singletons. Sequencing input: PBMCs or T cells enriched from blood (not recorded which). These receptors all stem from a woman between 50 and 59 years old who had recovered from COVID-19.

The gene calls are TRBV29-1 and TRBJ2-2; D unresolved. CDR1 SQVTM and CDR2 ANQGSEA come from the germline V gene. This CDR3 spans 14 amino acids. Trimming took 0 bases from V and 2 from J, leaving 7 bases between them. CDR3 in amino acids: CSVEEAVNTGELFF. Here the CDR3 DNA reads TGCAGCGTTGAAGAGGCAGTTAACACCGGGGAGCTGTTTTTT.

The table lists this clone with a count of one. The V gene is TRBV4-1, the J gene TRBJ2-1, with TRBD2 identical over 12 bases. The CDR3 has 16 amino acids. Germline CDR1 and CDR2: MGHRA and YSYEKL. The trim removed 4 bases at V and 4 bases at J, leaving 5 bases unmatched. The CDR3 sequence: CASSPSLAGGYNEQFF. CDR3 nucleotides: TGCGCCAGCAGCCCCTCCCTAGCGGGGGGGTACAATGAGCAGTTCTTC.

In its sample, this clone was seen a few times. The genes are TRBV27 and TRBJ2-5, with a possible D match to TRBD1 (5 bases). This CDR3 region has 14 residues. Germline V gene lookup returns CDR1 MNHEY and CDR2 SMNVEV (reference sequence). V was shortened by 4 bases and J by 5 bases, with 14 bases between the two germline ends. The CDR3 reads CASSSPRVRETQYF. The CDR3 region has the DNA TGTGCCAGCAGTTCCCCCAGGGTTAGGGAGACCCAGTACTTC.